A selection of T cell receptor beta chains follows, all from one sample in a study of regulatory T cells in long-lasting Graves disease. TCRdb re-analysed the multiplex PCR reads in MiXCR, keeping a single row per CDR3 protein. The sample includes about 450,000 distinct CDR3 sequences, about a quarter of them seen just once. Sequenced material: peripheral blood mononuclear cells (PBMCs), taken when the disease was refractory, from a patient treated with antithyroid drugs. These receptors all stem from a female donor with Graves disease. Each CDR3 is given with its conserved first and last residue. The D gene is left open where the match is weak. Some rows have no size entry. The others give once, few or many, or a class for an expanded clone.

d_gene | abundance | j_gene | v_gene | CDR3aa | CDR3nt
NA | once | TRBJ2-3 | TRBV7-2 | CASSPPWGRSTDTQYF | TGTGCCAGCAGCCCCCCCTGGGGACGTAGCACAGATACGCAGTATTTT
NA | many | TRBJ2-5 | TRBV13 | CASSPVGETQYF | TGTGCCAGCAGCCCGGTAGGGGAGACCCAGTACTTC
TRBD2 | few | TRBJ2-7 | TRBV5-1 | CASSFGLAVSSYEQYF | TGCGCCAGCAGCTTCGGACTAGCGGTGAGCTCCTACGAGCAGTACTTC
TRBD2 | NA | TRBJ2-7 | TRBV2 | CASSDRPLAADLYEQYF | TGTGCCAGCAGTGACCGTCCGCTAGCGGCGGATCTCTACGAGCAGTACTTC
TRBD1 | many | TRBJ1-6 | TRBV2 | CASSFGQGSKNSPLHF | TGTGCCAGCAGTTTCGGACAGGGAAGTAAAAATTCACCCCTCCACTTT
NA | NA | TRBJ2-1 | TRBV6-9 | CASSYFGGNINEQFF | TGTGCCAGCAGTTACTTTGGCGGGAACATCAATGAGCAGTTCTTC
TRBD1 | many | TRBJ1-1 | TRBV29-1 | CSVGPTGGREAFF | TGCAGCGTTGGGCCGACAGGGGGCAGGGAAGCTTTCTTT
NA | NA | TRBJ1-1 | TRBV3-1 | CASSQVRYRSGSLAEAFF | TGTGCCAGCAGCCAAGTAAGATACCGATCAGGTTCGTTGGCTGAAGCTTTCTTT
NA | NA | TRBJ2-7 | TRBV5-6 | CASSAGITYEQYF | TGTGCCAGCAGCGCCGGAATTACCTACGAGCAGTACTTC
TRBD1 | many | TRBJ1-2 | TRBV2 | CASGQGDYGYTF | TGTGCCAGCGGACAGGGCGACTATGGCTACACCTTC
NA | many | TRBJ2-5 | TRBV5-5 | CASSLAVGTQETQYF | TGTGCCAGCAGCTTGGCGGTCGGCACACAAGAGACCCAGTACTTC